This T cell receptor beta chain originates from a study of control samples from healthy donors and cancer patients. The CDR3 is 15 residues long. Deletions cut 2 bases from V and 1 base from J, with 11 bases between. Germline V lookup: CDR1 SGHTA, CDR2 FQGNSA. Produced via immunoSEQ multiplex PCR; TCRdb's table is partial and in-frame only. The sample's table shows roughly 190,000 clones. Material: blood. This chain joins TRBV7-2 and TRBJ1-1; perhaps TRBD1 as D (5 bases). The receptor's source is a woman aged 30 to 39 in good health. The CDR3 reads CASSLYVGANTEAFF. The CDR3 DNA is TGTGCCAGCAGCTTATACGTCGGGGCGAACACTGAAGCTTTCTTT.